The clone carrying this T cell receptor (beta chain) was recorded a few times. Its specificity is not known. Its ends do not fully match the called genes, so a read error is possible. Specified time point: newly diagnosed GD, antithyroid drugs for less than 3 months. PBMC-extracted RNA yielded the TCR library. With EDTA tubes as the receptacles, approximately 10 milliliters of peripheral blood were drawn. This entry is derived from a study of regulatory T cells in long-lasting Graves disease. Study-wide results and limits: Between persistent patients, 2,500 to 3,500 public clonotypes were shared, exceeding the 800 to 1,000 shared between new patients.

CDR1 is SGHTA, CDR2 FQGTGA, per germline. CDR3 length equals 16 residues. Relying on iRepertoire HTBI primers and Arm-PCR of CDR3 regions, the team built TCR beta libraries. Each CDR3 protein is one row after TCRdb ran MiXCR on the multiplex PCR reads. The sample yields 450,000 to 650,000 distinct CDR3 sequences, 15% to 20% seen once. The sample was also linked to a second study, of T cells in Graves' hyperthyroidism and ophthalmopathy. According to that study: Patients aged 18 to 65 had newly diagnosed hyperthyroidism lasting under 2 months. The HTBI primer set was used in a first-round RT-PCR of the TCR CDR3.

Sequencing was performed on peripheral blood mononuclear cells (PBMCs), taken at new diagnosis, from a patient treated with antithyroid drugs. The TCR sequence derives from a middle-aged woman with Graves disease. V gene TRBV7-3 combines with J gene TRBJ2-1; TRBD2 matches at 7 bases. CDR3 in amino acids: CASSPGLVGGYTEQFF. DNA for the CDR3: TGTGCCAGCAGCCCCGGACTAGTTGGGGGTTACACTGAGCAGTTCTTC.